This T cell receptor (beta chain) appears in the sequencing data of a study of blood T cell repertoires in COVID-19. Study-level information: Samples taken during acute and convalescent COVID-19 were collected in the United States, Italy and Spain. In each case, the material was cDNA or gDNA derived from T cells, B-cell-depleted T cells, or PBMCs.

Measured with immunoSEQ multiplex PCR; TCRdb has only the in-frame clones, and not every one. The sample includes around 200,000 clones, about 76% of them seen just once. CDR1 is SQVTM, CDR2 ANQGSEA, per germline. CDR3 length: 14 amino acids. Trimming at V came to 4 bases and at J to 10 bases, leaving 15 bases not matched to a gene. Enrollment of patients from Seattle took place during active infection, with longitudinal follow-up. The TCR was taken from a woman between 40 and 55 years old with COVID-19, enrolled during active disease. V and J are TRBV29-1 and TRBJ1-2; TRBD1 matches 7 bases. Sequencing was done on a sample of peripheral blood. CDR3 sequence (DNA): TGCAGCGTTGGCCATTTTTTGGGGACAGTATACTACACCTTC. This codes for CSVGHFLGTVYYTF. Full variable domain (remainder filled in from reference TRBV29-1 and TRBJ1-2): SAVISQKPSRDICQRGTSLTIQCQVDSQVTMMFWYRQQPGQSLTLIATANQGSEATYESGFVIDKFPISRPNLTFSTLTVSNMSPEDSSIYLCSVGHFLGTVYYTFGSGTRLTVV.